This note documents a single TCR beta chain sequence. Which antigen it targets is not known. No base qualities exist here, and no much larger clone lies one base off it. CDR1 and CDR2 were assigned from the germline V gene (reference sequence) as SGHNT and YYREEE. The CDR3 contains 14 residues, cysteine and phenylalanine counted. Only the CDR3 DNA is retained, 42 bases long and in frame from the first base. V and J are trimmed by 4 bases and 11 bases, and the gene matches miss 7 bases of the junction. This entry belongs to a study of T-cell memory formation after mild COVID-19 (dated by TCRdb to 2020 to 2023). Background for the entire study: TCR sequence clusters from the two donors were found to be largely donor specific. Longitudinal TCRalpha and TCRbeta repertoire sequencing tracked T-cell clones expanding and contracting after mild COVID-19 in two donors. The cohort was made up of two young adult volunteers, one female and one male, who were previously healthy.

Sequencing was performed on an Illumina NovaSeq 6000. cDNA libraries for TCRalpha and TCRbeta were prepared by 5'RACE using constant-segment primers, with sample barcodes and unique molecular identifiers added. RNA was extracted from every sample with Trizol reagent. Library amplification was performed in two PCR steps, and a second sample barcode and Illumina TruSeq adapters were introduced in the second step. Sequencing of the libraries was done on an Illumina NovaSeq, producing 2 x 150 bp paired-end reads. The study's processing was this. Demultiplexing of reads and collapsing into UMI-guided consensus sequences were performed with migec v1.2.7. Using mixcr v2.1.11, the UMI consensuses were aligned to TRA and TRB V and J templates and assembled into clonotypes. A clonotype was counted as expanded or contracted only if both edgeR and NoisET called the change significant, with noise models trained on biological replicates. edgeR calls used a false discovery rate-adjusted p below 0.01 and a log2 fold-change threshold of 1. As an exploratory analysis of dynamics, max-normalized trajectories of the 1000 most abundant clonotypes were examined with PCA combined with hierarchical clustering. Separately sequenced CD4+ and CD8+ repertoires were used to assign the CD4 or CD8 phenotype of responding clones. TCRdb reran the public reads through fastp at Q25 and MiXCR, keeping productive beta chains. Records with the same CDR3 protein are collapsed into one entry carrying the most frequent genes and DNA. The V and J calls were not made by the authors but by TCRdb's processing. The sample has 250,000 to 350,000 distinct CDR3 sequences on record, roughly 15% of them singletons. The top ten clonotypes cover 22% of the sample.

What the authors observed across the whole study: The study covered only two mild cases, and larger cohorts including severe cases with pre-infection samples were considered necessary. SARS-CoV-2 specificity was not confirmed for the second-wave clones peaking on day 37. Contracting CD4+ clones were found mainly in CM and EM memory subsets, while CD8+ clones were enriched in EMRA. Clones that contracted from day 15 to 85 showed balanced CD4/CD8 phenotypes, whereas a second wave of clones that expanded from day 15 to 37 leaned towards CD4+. Some responding clones were detected in pre-infection memory, which suggested that pre-existing cross-reactive memory T cells had joined the SARS-CoV-2 response.

PBMCs were isolated by Ficoll-Paque density gradient centrifugation. The chain is assembled from TRBV5-4 and TRBJ2-4, with 12 middle bases fitting TRBD1. The clonotype originates from a man aged 18 to 29 who had mild COVID-19 (a few samples of this study predate the infection). The sample titles of this study are shuffled in the database, so cell type and time point are left out; the donor was told from shared clones. Material for sequencing was PBMCs or a T cell subset sorted from them (not recorded which). The sequence in DNA is TGTGCCAGCAGCCTAGGGACAGGGGGCCGCTTTCAGTACTTC. Its protein is CASSLGTGGRFQYF.